A selection of T cell receptor beta chains follows, all from one sample in a study of blood T cell repertoires in COVID-19. Data came from immunoSEQ multiplex PCR; TCRdb stores just in-frame clones and leaves some out. The sample includes about 160,000 clones, more than 80% of them seen just once. Sequenced material: peripheral blood. All receptors come from a woman aged 55-75 years with COVID-19, enrolled during active disease. CDR3s include the opening cysteine and the closing phenylalanine or tryptophan. The D gene is left open where the match is weak. Not all rows give a size; the values are once, few, many and, for expanded clones, a class.

>-|TRBJ1-2|-|TRBV7-8
TGTGCCAGCACCGAAATGGAACAGGGCCCGGAGGGCTACACCTTC
CASTEMEQGPEGYTF
>-|TRBJ2-2|-|TRBV19
TGTGCCAGTATGGAGGGACCCACCGGGGAGCTGTTTTTT
CASMEGPTGELFF
>-|TRBJ1-2|TRBD1|TRBV18
TGTGCCAGCTTAAAGGGACAGGGCTATGGCTACACCTTC
CASLKGQGYGYTF
>-|TRBJ1-1|TRBD1|TRBV25-1
TGTGCCAGCAGCCTAGAGGGGGCCCCTGAAGCTTTCTTT
CASSLEGAPEAFF
>-|TRBJ1-5|-|TRBV6-5
TGTGCCAGCAGAGCAGGGTTTAGCAATCAGCCCCAGCATTTT
CASRAGFSNQPQHF
>-|TRBJ1-2|-|TRBV28
TGTGCCAGCAGTAACAGAAACTATGGCTACACCTTC
CASSNRNYGYTF
>once|TRBJ2-5|TRBD2|TRBV5-6
TGTGCCAGCAGCTTCGGACTAGCGGGGGGGCAAGAGACCCAGTACTTC
CASSFGLAGGQETQYF
>-|TRBJ2-5|-|TRBV5-1
TGCGCCAGCACTCCCGGCTCTGGCGGTGGCGAGACCCAGTACTTC
CASTPGSGGGETQYF
>-|TRBJ2-2|-|TRBV3-1/TRBV3-2
TGTGCCAGCAGCCAAGGGCTTCCGAACACCGGGGAGCTGTTTTTT
CASSQGLPNTGELFF
>-|TRBJ2-7|-|TRBV6-2/TRBV6-3
TGTGCCAGCAGTTACGCTCCAGTTGGTCGGGGTACAAAACTCTTTTCCTACGAGCAGTACTTC
CASSYAPVGRGTKLFSYEQYF
>-|TRBJ1-6|-|TRBV5-5
TGTGCCAGCAGCTTGGATCTGGGCCAAGGTGGTTCACCCCTCCACTTT
CASSLDLGQGGSPLHF
>-|TRBJ1-5|-|TRBV2
TGTGCCACCGCTAGGGCAGGGGGCAATCAGCCCCAGCATTTT
CATARAGGNQPQHF
>-|TRBJ1-5|-|TRBV5-1
TGCGCCAGCAGCCCCTCGGGGGGTTATAGCAATCAGCCCCAGCATTTT
CASSPSGGYSNQPQHF
>-|TRBJ1-1|-|TRBV7-2
TGTGCCAGCAGCTTAGAGGGAGGGGGGTTTGAAGCTTTCTTT
CASSLEGGGFEAFF
>-|TRBJ2-5|-|TRBV4-2
TGTGCCAGCAGCCACGGTCCTGCTAGAGAGACCCAGTACTTC
CASSHGPARETQYF
>-|TRBJ1-1|TRBD1|TRBV27
TGTGCCAGCAGCGAGAGGCAGGGGGACGGTGAAGCTTTCTTT
CASSERQGDGEAFF
>-|TRBJ2-1|TRBD2|TRBV7-9
TGTGCCAGCAGCCAACCGCGGTGGCTAGCGGGGCACTCCTACAATGAGCAGTTCTTC
CASSQPRWLAGHSYNEQFF
>-|TRBJ2-5|TRBD2|TRBV10-3
TGTGCCATCAGGGCTAGCGGGGATGGGGAGACCCAGTACTTC
CAIRASGDGETQYF
>-|TRBJ2-7|-|TRBV19
TGTGCCAGTAGTACAGGGGGACTTTACGAGCAGTACTTC
CASSTGGLYEQYF
>-|TRBJ2-2|-|TRBV5-1
TGCGCCAGCCGCCCCGGAGGTTCCAGGACGAACACCGGGGAGCTGTTTTTT
CASRPGGSRTNTGELFF
>-|TRBJ2-1|-|TRBV6-5
TGTGCCAGCAGTTACTCTACACGATGGTCCTACAATGAGCAGTTCTTC
CASSYSTRWSYNEQFF
>-|TRBJ2-1|TRBD2|TRBV10-2
TGCGCCAGCAGTGAGTCCCTCGTGGGGGGGACGAAGCAGTTCTTC
CASSESLVGGTKQFF
>-|TRBJ1-1|TRBD1|TRBV19
TGTGCCAGTAGTTCCGACAGGGACACTGAAGCTTTCTTT
CASSSDRDTEAFF
>-|TRBJ2-3|TRBD2|TRBV7-2
TGTGCCAGCAGCTTAGGACTAGCGGGGGCAGATACGCAGTATTTT
CASSLGLAGADTQYF
>-|TRBJ1-4|-|TRBV7-8
TGTGCCAGCAGCTTATCAGGCGGGGAAAAACTGTTTTTT
CASSLSGGEKLFF
>-|TRBJ2-5|TRBD1|TRBV30
TGTGCCTGCCCCTCAAGGGGGCATGAGACCCAGTACTTC
CACPSRGHETQYF